These T cell receptor beta chains were read from a single sample in a study of blood T cells in healthy people across ages. TCRdb ran MiXCR on the 5' RACE reads and lists one entry per CDR3 protein. The sample contains 600,000 to 800,000 distinct CDR3 sequences, around 21% of which appear only once. Material for sequencing was blood. The source is a man in his 70s in good health. Both conserved end residues are part of each CDR3. The order of the fields is D gene, V gene, CDR3 length, J gene, CDR3 protein. D genes are given only for firm matches.

D: TRBD1; V: TRBV6-1; length: 15; J: TRBJ1-4; CDR3: CASSRQGGAGEKLFF
D: .; V: TRBV7-9; length: 13; J: TRBJ1-1; CDR3: CASSLKGETEAFF
D: .; V: TRBV3-1; length: 16; J: TRBJ1-1; CDR3: CASSQGGTRTDTEAFF
D: .; V: TRBV20-1; length: 11; J: TRBJ1-2; CDR3: CSAWTNYGYTF
D: .; V: TRBV21-1; length: 15; J: .; CDR3: CASSKTREGMETQYF
D: .; V: TRBV4-1; length: 15; J: TRBJ2-2; CDR3: CASSQGIQGLGELFF
D: TRBD2; V: TRBV20-1; length: 16; J: TRBJ2-5; CDR3: CSARDRLAGVQETQYF
D: .; V: TRBV29-1; length: 13; J: TRBJ2-3; CDR3: CSARGQGRDTQYF
D: TRBD1; V: TRBV7-3; length: 16; J: TRBJ2-2; CDR3: CASSLSGQGTTGELFF
D: TRBD1; V: TRBV6-2/TRBV6-3; length: 16; J: TRBJ2-1; CDR3: CASSRDRGITYNEQFF
D: .; V: TRBV3-1; length: 13; J: TRBJ1-4; CDR3: CASTGGADEKLFF
D: .; V: TRBV20-1; length: 14; J: TRBJ1-3; CDR3: CSARDTGKGNTIYF
D: .; V: TRBV7-3; length: 18; J: TRBJ1-5; CDR3: CASRLRPFGIWRNQPQHF
D: .; V: TRBV19; length: 14; J: TRBJ2-1; CDR3: CASKAEGSYNEQFF
D: .; V: TRBV15; length: 14; J: TRBJ2-3; CDR3: CATRGGAPPDTQYF
D: TRBD1; V: TRBV10-3; length: 14; J: TRBJ2-2; CDR3: CAISETGGTGELFF
D: TRBD1; V: TRBV20-1; length: 15; J: TRBJ1-1; CDR3: CSARDRTGMNTEAFF
D: TRBD2; V: TRBV25-1; length: 15; J: TRBJ2-3; CDR3: CASSTSGRSTDTQYF
D: TRBD2; V: TRBV20-1; length: 12; J: TRBJ2-5; CDR3: CSASTSGAPSSF
D: .; V: TRBV20-1; length: 16; J: TRBJ2-7; CDR3: CSAYSLGGGTSYEQYF
D: .; V: TRBV28; length: 15; J: TRBJ2-3; CDR3: CASSLRFSSTDTQYF
D: TRBD1; V: TRBV20-1; length: 11; J: TRBJ1-1; CDR3: CSVTGDTEAFF
D: .; V: TRBV9; length: 12; J: TRBJ2-5; CDR3: CASGRNQETQYF
D: .; V: TRBV7-8; length: 15; J: TRBJ1-6; CDR3: CASSLGQNYNSPLHF